One and the same sample provided the 30 T cell receptor beta chains below, sequenced in a study of cytomegalovirus exposure and HLA in healthy donors. Sequenced by immunoSEQ multiplex PCR; TCRdb stores in-frame clones only, minus some. The top ten clones hold 3% of a sample with tens of thousands of clones, approximately 80% of them seen once. The sample was PBMCs. The source of these receptors is a man aged 25-45 years in good health and CMV-seronegative.

CDR3 DNA sequence: TGTGCCAGCAGCCGGGGACTAGCGGGCACAGATACGCAGTATTTT. Its protein is CASSRGLAGTDTQYF. This sequence joins TRBV11-2 and TRBJ2-3, with 11 nucleotides matching TRBD2. The germline CDR1 and CDR2 sequences are SGHAT and FQNNGV. CDR3 size: 15 residues. Trimming took 5 bases from V and 1 from J; bases not matched to a gene: 2.

The chain links TRBV7-9 to TRBJ2-1; TRBD2 agrees at 11 bases. Trimming took 1 base from V and 5 from J; bases not matched to a gene: 1. Germline V gene sequence: CDR1 SEHNR, CDR2 FQNEAQ (reference sequence). This CDR3 comprises 15 residues. CDR3 DNA: TGTGCCAGCAGCTTAGTACTAGCGGGGGACAATGAGCAGTTCTTC. Protein product: CASSLVLAGDNEQFF.

The chain has TRBV4-3 and TRBJ2-3; possible D gene TRBD2, 6 bases. The germline gives CDR1 LGHNA, CDR2 YSLEER. The CDR3 is 17 residues long. Trimming took 4 bases from V and 2 from J, leaving 19 bases between them. The CDR3 DNA reads as TGCGCCAGCAGCCCCCGGCGGGGTAGCGAATCCACAGATACGCAGTATTTT. It encodes CASSPRRGSESTDTQYF.

The V and J genes are TRBV25-1 and TRBJ1-3; 8 bases are a match to TRBD1. V was clipped by 8 bases and J by 3 bases; unmatched bases: 9. The length of the CDR3 is 15 residues. Germline V lookup: CDR1 MGHDK, CDR2 SYGVNS. CDR3 DNA sequence: TGTGCCAGCGTAGACACAGGGACAGGTGGAAACACCATATATTTT. Its translation: CASVDTGTGGNTIYF. Looking up the rest from reference TRBV25-1 and TRBJ1-3 gives the full variable domain: EADIYQTPRYLVIGTGKKITLECSQTMGHDKMYWYQQDPGMELHLIHYSYGVNSTEKGDLSSESTVSRIRTEHFPLTLESARPSHTSQYLCASVDTGTGGNTIYFGEGSWLTVV.

This clone was observed a single time. J is TRBJ2-3 and V is TRBV10-3; the match to TRBD2 covers 9 bases. V lost 5 bases, J lost 3 bases, and 6 bases stayed unmatched. This CDR3 has 15 amino acids. Germline lookup yields CDR1 ENHRY and CDR2 SYGVKD. This CDR3 is CAISHRTSATDTQYF. The CDR3 DNA sequence: TGTGCCATCAGTCACCGGACTAGCGCGACAGATACGCAGTATTTT.

V usage is TRBV19 and J usage is TRBJ1-5; TRBD1 is a possible D gene (5 bases). V was clipped by 5 bases and J by 1 base, with 15 bases between them. Germline assignment: CDR1 LNHDA and CDR2 SQIVND (reference sequence). The CDR3 length is 16 residues. The CDR3: CASSLRGGVSNQPQHF. CDR3 DNA: TGTGCCAGTAGTCTCCGGGGAGGGGTAAGCAATCAGCCCCAGCATTTT.

The V call is TRBV30, the J call TRBJ1-5; D is ambiguous. The germline CDR1 and CDR2 sequences are GTSNPN and SVGIG (reference sequence). The CDR3 extends over 14 amino acids. V was shortened by 0 bases and J by 0 bases, with 6 bases between the two germline ends. The DNA for the CDR3 is TGTGCCTGGAGTGTAAGCTTTAGCAATCAGCCCCAGCATTTT. As protein: CAWSVSFSNQPQHF.

The CDR3 protein is CASSQNYNEQFF. The CDR3 region has the DNA TGTGCCAGCAGCCAAAACTACAATGAGCAGTTCTTC. The rearrangement uses TRBV27 and TRBJ2-1, with D uncertain. Deletions cut 6 bases from V and 3 bases from J, with 6 bases between. The CDR3 is made up of 12 amino acids. Germline lookup yields CDR1 MNHEY and CDR2 SMNVEV (reference sequence).

The chain has TRBV27 and TRBJ2-1, with D possibly being TRBD1 (5 bases). The V gene lost 5 bases and the J gene lost 0 bases, with 11 bases spanning the gap. Per the germline V gene, CDR1 is MNHEY and CDR2 is SMNVEV (reference sequence). CDR3 length: 15 residues. CDR3 coding DNA: TGTGCCAGCAGTCCCGACAGAAGCTCCTACAATGAGCAGTTCTTC. Protein: CASSPDRSSYNEQFF.

This sequence joins TRBV18 and TRBJ1-6, with TRBD1 as a possible D gene (5 bases). The CDR3 extends over 14 amino acids. V shed 5 bases and J shed 10 bases, with 15 bases lying between them. Germline CDR1 KGHSH, CDR2 LQKENI. The CDR3 protein is CASSASGDQSPLHF. In DNA, the CDR3 is TGTGCCAGCTCAGCCTCGGGGGACCAATCACCCCTCCACTTT.

This clone has a single count. The CDR3 DNA reads as TGTGCCAGCAGCACCGACAGGGGACGCGAGCAGTACTTC. This sequence encodes CASSTDRGREQYF. This sequence joins TRBV11-3 and TRBJ2-7, with 8 bases fitting TRBD1. The V and J ends lost 5 bases and 6 bases, in that order; junction bases with no gene match: 6. The V gene's germline CDR1 is SGHNT and CDR2 YENEEA. CDR3 length: 13 amino acids.

The V call is TRBV11-2, the J call TRBJ2-7; 9 positions match TRBD1. The germline V gene has CDR1 SGHAT and CDR2 FQNNGV. Unmatched junction bases numbered 10, after V lost 6 bases and J lost 4 bases. CDR3 length equals 15 residues. This chain's CDR3 is CASRSLRDRVYEQYF. Written as DNA, the CDR3 is TGTGCCAGCAGGTCTCTTAGGGACAGGGTGTACGAGCAGTACTTC.

CDR3 DNA: TGTGCCAGCAGCTTAGGGCACCAGAACAATGAGCAGTTCTTC. Protein: CASSLGHQNNEQFF. The chain couples TRBV7-3 to TRBJ2-1; D call uncertain. This CDR3 contains 14 residues. V was pared by 2 bases and J by 5 bases, with 10 bases between. Germline lookup yields CDR1 SGHTA and CDR2 FQGTGA. The whole variable domain, remainder taken from reference TRBV7-3 and TRBJ2-1, is GAGVSQTPSNKVTEKGKYVELRCDPISGHTALYWYRQSLGQGPEFLIYFQGTGAADDSGLPNDRFFAVRPEGSVSTLKIQRTERGDSAVYLCASSLGHQNNEQFFGPGTRLTVL.

The chain links TRBV19 to TRBJ1-2; 11 bases match TRBD1. There are 15 residues in the CDR3. Trimming at V came to 4 bases and at J to 4 bases, leaving 5 bases not matched to a gene. Per germline, CDR1 LNHDA and CDR2 SQIVND (reference sequence). DNA of the CDR3: TGTGCCAGTAGTACGGGACAGGGGGATAGCTATGGCTACACCTTC. Protein sequence: CASSTGQGDSYGYTF.

V and J are TRBV5-1 and TRBJ2-7, with 7 bases matching TRBD2. The germline gives CDR1 SGHRS, CDR2 YFSETQ. V lost 0 bases to trimming and J lost 3 bases; unmatched junction nucleotides: 6. The CDR3 loop spans 15 amino acids. Here the CDR3 reads CASSLVAGDFYEQYV. As DNA, the CDR3 is TGCGCCAGCAGCTTGGTTGCGGGAGATTTCTACGAGCAGTACGTC.

The sample holds a few counts of this clone. The genes are TRBV7-3 and TRBJ1-2, with 7 bases that match TRBD1. This CDR3 comprises 13 residues. The germline CDR1 and CDR2 sequences are SGHTA and FQGTGA. The ends lost 6 bases at V and 4 bases at J; junction bases unmatched: 5. The CDR3 nucleotides are TGTGCCAGCAGGGGGGGACAGACCTATGGCTACACCTTC. Amino acid sequence: CASRGGQTYGYTF.

This clone was recorded a few times. J is TRBJ2-2 and V is TRBV27; D possibly corresponds to TRBD2 (5 bases). From germline, CDR1 is MNHEY and CDR2 SMNVEV (reference sequence). V was trimmed by 6 bases and J by 6 bases, leaving 11 bases between them. The length of the CDR3 is 13 residues. Written as DNA, the CDR3 is TGTGCCAGCAGCGTCCTCGGGGCCGGGGAGCTGTTTTTT. This encodes CASSVLGAGELFF.

This chain joins TRBV7-9 and TRBJ1-2; 7 positions agree with TRBD1. CDR1 is SEHNR and CDR2 is FQNEAQ in the germline V gene (reference sequence). The trim removed 6 bases at V and 7 bases at J, leaving 14 bases unmatched. The CDR3 covers 15 residues. CDR3 residues: CASSNHGGNRGGYTF. Written as DNA, the CDR3 is TGTGCCAGCAGTAACCATGGGGGGAACAGGGGTGGCTACACCTTC.

This chain links TRBV28 with TRBJ1-2; 11 positions match TRBD1. Unmatched junction bases numbered 8, after V lost 4 bases and J lost 7 bases. This CDR3 is 15 amino acids long. Germline V gene sequence: CDR1 MDHEN, CDR2 SYDVKM. CDR3 bases: TGTGCCAGCAGTTGGTCTGGACAGGGGGCCGGTGGCTACACCTTC. This translates into CASSWSGQGAGGYTF.

This sequence joins TRBV10-2 and TRBJ2-2; D perhaps matches TRBD2 (5 bases). Germline lookup yields CDR1 WSHSY and CDR2 SAAADI. The CDR3 runs to 14 residues. Trimming removed 11 bases from V and 5 bases from J, with 18 bases in between. The DNA of the CDR3 is TGCGCCTCCCGGGATAGGACTGGTACCGGGGAGCTGTTTTTT. Translated, it gives CASRDRTGTGELFF.

This sequence joins TRBV19 and TRBJ1-5; D is perhaps TRBD1 (5 bases). Germline V gene lookup returns CDR1 LNHDA and CDR2 SQIVND (reference sequence). The CDR3 contains 15 residues. V lost 5 bases, J lost 7 bases, and 18 bases lay in between. DNA of the CDR3: TGTGCCAGTAGTTCATCTGGGGGGGTAGAGCAGCCCCAGCATTTT. Its translation: CASSSSGGVEQPQHF. The full variable domain, in which reference TRBV19 and TRBJ1-5 provide the parts outside the CDR3, is DGGITQSPKYLFRKEGQNVTLSCEQNLNHDAMYWYRQDPGQGLRLIYYSQIVNDFQKGDIAEGYSVSREKKESFPLTVTSAQKNPTAFYLCASSSSGGVEQPQHFGDGTRLSIL.

The chain is built from TRBV7-9 and TRBJ2-1; D is possibly TRBD2 (6 bases). This CDR3 region has 16 residues. Germline V lookup: CDR1 SEHNR, CDR2 FQNEAQ (reference sequence). Deletions cut 1 base from V and 2 bases from J, with 12 bases between. The CDR3 reads CASSLGAGGPYNEQFF. As DNA, the CDR3 is TGTGCCAGCAGCTTAGGAGCGGGCGGACCCTACAATGAGCAGTTCTTC.

The chain joins TRBV5-4 to TRBJ1-2; 7 nucleotides agree with TRBD1. Looked up from germline, CDR1 is SGHNT and CDR2 is YYREEE (reference sequence). The CDR3 spans 15 residues. The ends lost 0 bases at V and 4 bases at J; junction bases unmatched: 6. This chain's CDR3 is CASSLGQGIVYGYTF. In DNA, the CDR3 is TGTGCCAGCAGCTTGGGACAGGGAATAGTCTATGGCTACACCTTC.

The chain combines TRBV5-6 with TRBJ1-4; TRBD1 aligns across 8 bases. The CDR3 is 17 amino acids. Germline V gives CDR1 SGHDT, CDR2 YYEEEE. V trimming: 0 bases; J trimming: 0 bases; junction bases outside the gene matches: 4. The CDR3 sequence is CASSLAPQGATNEKLFF. DNA for the CDR3: TGTGCCAGCAGCTTGGCCCCACAGGGGGCAACTAATGAAAAACTGTTTTTT.

The chain joins TRBV13 to TRBJ2-1; TRBD2 agrees at 7 bases. Trimming removed 5 bases from V and 7 bases from J; junction bases left unmatched: 14. Germline V gene sequence: CDR1 PRHDT, CDR2 FYEKMQ (reference sequence). The CDR3 covers 16 residues. The CDR3 DNA follows: TGTGCCAGCAGCCCGGGTCTAGCGGCTCCAGGGAATGAGCAGTTCTTC. This sequence encodes CASSPGLAAPGNEQFF.

J is TRBJ1-4 and V is TRBV6-5; D remains ambiguous. CDR3 length: 16 residues. V lost 2 bases, J lost 4 bases, and 14 bases lay in between. CDR1 is MNHEY and CDR2 is SVGAGI in the germline V gene. Here the CDR3 DNA reads TGTGCCAGCAGTTACGAGTGGGTCAGGATTAATGAAAAACTGTTTTTT. Translation: CASSYEWVRINEKLFF.

The chain combines TRBV6-1 with TRBJ1-2, with 7 positions matching TRBD1. The CDR3 is 15 residues long. J was trimmed by 8 bases and V by 3 bases; bases with no gene match: 12. Germline CDR1 reads MNHNS; CDR2 reads SASEGT. DNA for the CDR3: TGTGCCAGCAGTGAGCATCATACAGGGGTAGGGGGCTACACCTTC. Translating gives CASSEHHTGVGGYTF.

V usage is TRBV29-1 and J usage is TRBJ2-1, with 16 nucleotides matching TRBD2. V was pared by 8 bases and J by 9 bases, with 13 bases of the junction left unmatched. The CDR3 is 16 amino acids. The germline V gene encodes CDR1 SQVTM and CDR2 ANQGSEA. The CDR3 DNA follows: TGCAGCTTCCGATCAGGGACTAGCGGGAGGGCCGGTGAGCAGTTCTTC. It specifies CSFRSGTSGRAGEQFF.

The V call is TRBV19, the J call TRBJ2-1, with 11 bases that match TRBD2. This CDR3 comprises 14 residues. CDR1 and CDR2 from the germline V gene are LNHDA and SQIVND (reference sequence). Trimming at V came to 10 bases and at J to 7 bases, leaving 9 bases not matched to a gene. The CDR3 loop reads CATTLAGVSNEQFF. In DNA form, the CDR3 reads TGTGCCACTACACTAGCGGGAGTGAGTAATGAGCAGTTCTTC.

The genes are TRBV14 and TRBJ1-1, with D possibly TRBD1 on 5 matching bases. Germline values: CDR1 SGHDN, CDR2 FVKESK. V lost 6 bases and J 0 bases, leaving 23 bases between the germline ends. CDR3 length equals 18 residues. CDR3 loop: CASSLNRNFGQLNTEAFF. CDR3 sequence (DNA): TGTGCCAGCAGTTTAAACCGGAATTTCGGACAACTGAACACTGAAGCTTTCTTT.